These 21 T cell receptor beta chains came from one sample sequenced in a study of blood T cell repertoires in COVID-19. TCRdb's copy holds only in-frame clones and misses some; the assay was immunoSEQ multiplex PCR. The repertoire consists of some 65,000 clones, with approximately 93% occurring once and the leading ten covering approximately 2.6%. The sequenced material came from peripheral blood. The receptors derive from a man aged 65 to 85 with active COVID-19.

Written as DNA, the CDR3 is TGTGCCAGCAGCTTTTCAACCGGGGAGCTGTTTTTT. Its protein is CASSFSTGELFF. V and J are TRBV11-3 and TRBJ2-2, with D unclear. Germline V CDR1 and CDR2: SGHNT, YENEEA. The CDR3 is 12 amino acids. Trimming pared 3 bases from V and 5 bases from J, leaving 4 bases between. Filled out from reference TRBV11-3 and TRBJ2-2, the complete variable domain reads EAGVVQSPRYKIIEKKQPVAFWCNPISGHNTLYWYLQNLGQGPELLIRYENEEAVDDSQLPKDRFSAERLKGVDSTLKIQPAELGDSAVYLCASSFSTGELFFGEGSRLTVL.

V usage is TRBV11-3 and J usage is TRBJ1-1; D remains ambiguous. The CDR3 has 12 amino acids. V was trimmed by 0 bases and J by 8 bases, leaving 7 bases between them. From germline, CDR1 is SGHNT and CDR2 YENEEA. The CDR3, as DNA: TGTGCCAGCAGCTTAGATAGTGAAGAAGCTTTCTTT. This codes for CASSLDSEEAFF.

V gene TRBV12-5 combines with J gene TRBJ2-1; 14 positions match TRBD2. Germline lookup yields CDR1 LGHNT and CDR2 FRNRAP. This CDR3 is built from 15 residues. Trimming cost V 5 bases and J 5 bases; bases outside gene matches: 2. Here the CDR3 DNA reads TGTGCTAGTGGTGCGGGACTAGCGGGGGACAATGAGCAGTTCTTC. It yields the protein CASGAGLAGDNEQFF.

This clone was recorded a few times. V is TRBV7-8 and J is TRBJ1-5; 7 nucleotides align to TRBD1. V lost 1 base and J lost 3; bases outside the gene matches: 3. Germline CDR1 SGHVS, CDR2 FQNEAQ. The CDR3 has 15 amino acids. The CDR3 loop is CASSLVGQPNQPQHF. CDR3 coding DNA: TGTGCCAGCAGCTTAGTGGGACAGCCCAATCAGCCCCAGCATTTT.

DNA of the CDR3: TGTGCCAGCAGTTATAGCGTCGAGCAGTACGTC. Translated: CASSYSVEQYV. The J gene is TRBJ2-7, the V gene TRBV6-8, with D perhaps matching TRBD2 (5 bases). The CDR3 totals 11 residues. CDR1 and CDR2 from the germline V gene are MNHGY and SAAAGT. V shed 3 bases and J shed 6 bases, with 6 bases lying between them.

The CDR3 is CASSLESSYNEQFF. CDR3 sequence (DNA): TGTGCCAGCAGTCTGGAGAGCTCCTACAATGAGCAGTTCTTC. The chain joins TRBV6-4 to TRBJ2-1; D gene ambiguous. V was trimmed by 5 bases and J by 0 bases, leaving 8 bases between them. In germline, CDR1 is MRHNA, CDR2 SNTAGT. This CDR3 has 14 residues.

This chain joins TRBV7-8 and TRBJ1-1; TRBD1 matches 8 bases. The CDR3 spans 15 residues. V was pared by 4 bases and J by 7 bases, with 11 bases of the junction left unmatched. Germline values: CDR1 SGHVS, CDR2 FQNEAQ. DNA for the CDR3: TGTGCCAGCAGCTACCAAACCTCAACAGGGGGTGAAGCTTTCTTT. As protein: CASSYQTSTGGEAFF.

V gene TRBV9 combines with J gene TRBJ1-2; D gene ambiguous. Deletions cut 1 base from V and 5 bases from J, with 15 bases between. The germline V gene has CDR1 SGDLS and CDR2 YYNGEE. The CDR3 has 15 amino acids. CDR3 protein: CASSVTAASDYGYTF. CDR3 nucleotides: TGTGCCAGCAGCGTAACGGCAGCGTCTGATTATGGCTACACCTTC.

The chain carries TRBV2 and TRBJ1-4, with D unclear. This CDR3 has 15 amino acids. Germline lookup yields CDR1 SNHLY and CDR2 FYNNEI. V shed 0 bases and J shed 8 bases, with 13 bases lying between them. In nucleotides, the CDR3 is TGTGCCAGCAGTGAAGCATCGGGGTTTGGGGAAAAACTGTTTTTT. This sequence encodes CASSEASGFGEKLFF.

This clone was observed a handful of times. This chain links TRBV6-1 with TRBJ1-2; tentative D call: TRBD1 (6 bases). The CDR3 is 16 amino acids. Germline assignment: CDR1 MNHNS and CDR2 SASEGT. V was shortened by 4 bases and J by 4 bases, with 19 bases between the two germline ends. DNA of the CDR3: TGTGCCAGCAGTGTGGGGCCCCCGGGACACAGCTATGGCTACACCTTC. This gives the protein CASSVGPPGHSYGYTF.

The chain joins TRBV5-1 to TRBJ1-1; D is unclear. CDR1 is SGHRS and CDR2 is YFSETQ in the germline V gene. V dropped 1 base and J dropped 5 bases, with 9 bases sitting between them. This CDR3 is built from 13 residues. As DNA, the CDR3 is TGCGCCAGCAGCTTGTATCGGGAAACTGAAGCTTTCTTT. It specifies CASSLYRETEAFF. Filled out from reference TRBV5-1 and TRBJ1-1, the complete variable domain reads KAGVTQTPRYLIKTRGQQVTLSCSPISGHRSVSWYQQTPGQGLQFLFEYFSETQRNKGNFPGRFSGRQFSNSRSEMNVSTLELGDSALYLCASSLYRETEAFFGQGTRLTVV.

V and J are TRBV6-5 and TRBJ2-3; the match to TRBD1 covers 8 bases. The V gene end was trimmed by 4 bases and the J gene end by 2 bases; junction bases not matched to a gene: 5. Germline V gene data show CDR1 as MNHEY and CDR2 as SVGAGI. The CDR3 covers 15 residues. The CDR3 bases are TGTGCCAGCAGTTTGGACAGGGCAAACACAGATACGCAGTATTTT. The encoded protein is CASSLDRANTDTQYF.

The CDR3: CAIGGTGFAFF. The CDR3, as DNA: TGTGCCATCGGCGGGACAGGGTTTGCTTTCTTT. The rearrangement joins TRBV10-3 to TRBJ1-1, with TRBD1 identical over 9 bases. CDR3 length: 11 residues. After removal of 8 bases from V and 11 bases from J, the junction contained 6 bases not matched to a gene. Germline V gene lookup returns CDR1 ENHRY and CDR2 SYGVKD.

The chain combines TRBV19 with TRBJ1-6; 10 bases map to TRBD1. CDR1 and CDR2 (germline): LNHDA, SQIVND (reference sequence). With 6 bases clipped from V and 2 bases from J, the junction kept 4 bases outside the gene matches. The CDR3 runs 16 residues. The CDR3 protein is CASRGQGVAYNSPLHF. Here the CDR3 DNA reads TGTGCCAGTAGAGGACAGGGGGTAGCCTATAATTCACCCCTCCACTTT.

The J gene is TRBJ2-1, the V gene TRBV3-1 (or the pseudogene TRBV3-2), with 9 bases matching TRBD1. Trimming took 5 bases from V and 4 from J; bases not matched to a gene: 6. The CDR3 covers 15 residues. The germline gives CDR1 LGHDT, CDR2 YNNKEL (reference sequence). The CDR3 protein is CASSGRDRAYNEQFF. CDR3 DNA: TGTGCCAGCAGCGGCCGGGACAGGGCTTACAATGAGCAGTTCTTC.

The chain couples TRBV10-3 to TRBJ2-5, with 7 positions matching TRBD1. Looked up from germline, CDR1 is ENHRY and CDR2 is SYGVKD. This CDR3 contains 13 residues. Unmatched junction bases numbered 10, after V lost 10 bases and J lost 5 bases. The CDR3 spells CATSRGQSETQYF. The CDR3 DNA reads as TGTGCCACCTCCCGGGGACAGTCTGAGACCCAGTACTTC.

The genes are TRBV6-5 and TRBJ1-1; 7 bases align to TRBD1. Per germline, CDR1 MNHEY and CDR2 SVGAGI. With V trimmed by 4 bases and J by 4 bases, 6 bases remained unmatched. The CDR3 sequence is 14 residues long. The DNA of the CDR3 is TGTGCCAGCAGTTCGACAGGGCTGGGCACTGAAGCTTTCTTT. Residues: CASSSTGLGTEAFF.

The chain joins TRBV2 to TRBJ1-6; 9 bases map to TRBD1. After removal of 9 bases from V and 9 bases from J, the junction contained 9 bases not matched to a gene. CDR3 size: 14 residues. Germline CDR1 reads SNHLY; CDR2 reads FYNNEI. Here the CDR3 reads CASLPGQGRSPLHF. The CDR3 DNA sequence: TGTGCCAGTCTACCGGGACAGGGACGTTCACCCCTCCACTTT.

This chain connects TRBV11-2 to TRBJ2-5; 7 bases line up with TRBD1. J gave up 3 bases and V 4 bases, and 8 bases lay outside the gene matches. The germline V gene encodes CDR1 SGHAT and CDR2 FQNNGV. This CDR3 spans 15 amino acids. CDR3 protein: CASSSAGTVKETQYF. The CDR3 nucleotides are TGTGCCAGCAGCTCCGCCGGGACAGTAAAAGAGACCCAGTACTTC. The full variable domain, with the rest looked up from reference TRBV11-2 and TRBJ2-5, is EAGVAQSPRYKIIEKRQSVAFWCNPISGHATLYWYQQILGQGPKLLIQFQNNGVVDDSQLPKDRFSAERLKGVDSTLKIQPAKLEDSAVYLCASSSAGTVKETQYFGPGTRLLVL.

This clone was seen a single time. The chain is built from TRBV6-5 and TRBJ2-1; possibly TRBD2 for D (7 bases). CDR3 size: 14 residues. V was pared by 8 bases and J by 7 bases, with 18 bases between. Germline loops: CDR1 MNHEY, CDR2 SVGAGI. In nucleotides, the CDR3 is TGTGCCAGCGCACATGGGGGGGCCGTGAATGAGCAGTTCTTC. Its protein product is CASAHGGAVNEQFF.

J is TRBJ1-2 and V is TRBV2, with D unclear. The CDR3 runs 13 residues. Germline lookup yields CDR1 SNHLY and CDR2 FYNNEI. V lost 6 bases and J lost 3, with 11 bases in between. This CDR3 is CASRLRRDYGYTF. CDR3 sequence (DNA): TGTGCCAGCAGGTTGAGGAGGGACTATGGCTACACCTTC.